This is a list of T cell receptor beta chains from one sample in a study of T cells in Graves' hyperthyroidism and ophthalmopathy. TCRdb ran MiXCR on the multiplex PCR reads and lists one entry per CDR3 protein. There are hundreds of thousands of distinct CDR3 sequences in the sample; more than 30% occur only once, and 7.5% to 9.5% lies in the top ten. Material for sequencing was blood. All receptors derive from a young man with Graves' hyperthyroidism. Each CDR3 is given with its conserved first and last residue. Fields, in order: CDR3 length, D gene, V gene, clone size, J gene, CDR3 DNA, CDR3 protein. D genes are given only for firm matches. The size field is filled for only some rows; it gives once, few, many or a size class.

CDR3 length: 16; D gene: TRBD2; V gene: TRBV5-6; clone size: -; J gene: TRBJ2-5; CDR3 DNA: TGTGCCAGCAGCCGAAGTAGCGGGAGGAACCAAGAGACCCAGTACTTC; CDR3 protein: CASSRSSGRNQETQYF
CDR3 length: 13; D gene: -; V gene: TRBV7-9; clone size: -; J gene: TRBJ2-5; CDR3 DNA: TGTGCCAGCAGCCCTAATTTGCGGAAGACCCAGTACTTC; CDR3 protein: CASSPNLRKTQYF
CDR3 length: 11; D gene: -; V gene: TRBV7-2; clone size: -; J gene: TRBJ2-5; CDR3 DNA: TGTGCCCCGGAGGGCCAAGAGACCCAGTACTTC; CDR3 protein: CAPEGQETQYF
CDR3 length: 14; D gene: TRBD2; V gene: TRBV12-3/TRBV12-4; clone size: -; J gene: TRBJ2-5; CDR3 DNA: TGTGCCAGCAGTTTAATTGCGGGGGTAGAGACCCAGTACTTC; CDR3 protein: CASSLIAGVETQYF
CDR3 length: 11; D gene: -; V gene: TRBV29-1; clone size: -; J gene: TRBJ2-3; CDR3 DNA: TGCAGCGTTGTTCGCACGGATACGCAGTATTTT; CDR3 protein: CSVVRTDTQYF
CDR3 length: 14; D gene: -; V gene: TRBV20-1; clone size: -; J gene: TRBJ1-4; CDR3 DNA: TGCAGTGCTAGGCGGACGGATGGCGGCGAAAAACTGTTTTTT; CDR3 protein: CSARRTDGGEKLFF
CDR3 length: 13; D gene: TRBD2; V gene: TRBV2; clone size: -; J gene: TRBJ2-7; CDR3 DNA: TGTGCCAGGTCCGGGACTAGCGCCTACGAGCAGTACTTC; CDR3 protein: CARSGTSAYEQYF
CDR3 length: 14; D gene: TRBD2; V gene: TRBV5-4; clone size: -; J gene: TRBJ2-5; CDR3 DNA: TGTGCCAGCAGCCCCAGCGGGGGGGCGGAGACCCAGTACTTC; CDR3 protein: CASSPSGGAETQYF
CDR3 length: 14; D gene: TRBD1; V gene: TRBV5-1; clone size: few; J gene: TRBJ2-7; CDR3 DNA: TGCGCCAGCAGCGTAGGGACAGCCGTGGGAGAGCAGTACTTC; CDR3 protein: CASSVGTAVGEQYF
CDR3 length: 19; D gene: -; V gene: TRBV5-6; clone size: -; J gene: TRBJ2-7; CDR3 DNA: TGTGCCAGCAGCTTAGAACCCAGCAGGGACGACGGGAGCTCCTACGAGCAGTACTTC; CDR3 protein: CASSLEPSRDDGSSYEQYF
CDR3 length: 15; D gene: TRBD2; V gene: TRBV7-2; clone size: many; J gene: TRBJ2-2; CDR3 DNA: TGTGCCAGCAGCTGGCCTAGCGGGACAACAGGGGAGCTGTTTTTT; CDR3 protein: CASSWPSGTTGELFF